The 22 T cell receptor beta chains reported below all come from one sample, sequenced in a study of T cells in Graves' hyperthyroidism and ophthalmopathy (dated by TCRdb to the late 2010s). The library was generated by multiplex PCR. The sample was run on an Illumina HiSeq 2000. Amplification of TCR beta CDR3 regions was carried out from RNA transcripts. A first-round RT-PCR of the TCR CDR3 used the HTBI primer set with the Qiagen OneStep RT-PCR kit. TCRdb trimmed public reads at Q25 via fastp, called clones via MiXCR and kept in-frame beta chains. Entries that share a CDR3 protein sequence are merged under the most common genes and DNA. This sample is represented by 350,000 to 400,000 distinct CDR3 sequences; around a sixth of them were singletons. Together, the top ten hold roughly two fifths of the sample. The sample comprised blood. These receptors came from a young man with Graves' ophthalmopathy.

This clonotype has more than one count but fewer than ten. The chain joins TRBV6-1 to TRBJ1-5; D is ambiguous. V was cut by 8 bases and J by 1 base, with 15 bases left in between. The CDR3 is made up of 15 amino acids. Germline V gene sequence: CDR1 MNHNS, CDR2 SASEGT. For the CDR3, the DNA is TGTGCCAGCTCCTCAGGAGGTCTAAGCAATCAGCCCCAGCATTTT. This encodes CASSSGGLSNQPQHF.

This clonotype was picked up a small number of times. V gene TRBV28 combines with J gene TRBJ2-7; 7 bases align to TRBD1. The germline CDR1 and CDR2 sequences are MDHEN and SYDVKM. This CDR3 contains 15 residues. With V trimmed by 4 bases and J by 7 bases, 13 bases remained unmatched. The CDR3 region has the DNA TGTGCCAGCAGTTCCCCCGAGACAGGGAACCCAGAGCAGTACTTC. Amino acid sequence: CASSSPETGNPEQYF.

Ten or more counts support this clonotype. The V gene is TRBV19, the J gene TRBJ2-7, with 7 bases matching TRBD1. After removal of 6 bases from V and 2 bases from J, the junction contained 4 bases not matched to a gene. This CDR3 has 13 residues. The germline CDR1 and CDR2 sequences are LNHDA and SQIVND (reference sequence). CDR3 sequence: CASSNQGAYEQYF. In nucleotides, the CDR3 is TGTGCCAGTAGCAACCAGGGGGCCTACGAGCAGTACTTC.

There are many counts of this clonotype. The CDR3 DNA reads TGTGCCAGCAGCTCTGAACAGGGGACGCGGGAGACCCAGTACTTC. Protein: CASSSEQGTRETQYF. The J gene is TRBJ2-5, the V gene TRBV11-2; 7 bases match TRBD1. This CDR3 region has 15 residues. J gave up 5 bases and V 4 bases, and 10 bases lay outside the gene matches. Germline loops: CDR1 SGHAT, CDR2 FQNNGV.

This clonotype was picked up many times. The chain has TRBV10-2 and TRBJ1-1; 9 bases map to TRBD1. V shed 0 bases and J 1 base; nucleotides not matched to a gene: 0. Germline V gene lookup returns CDR1 WSHSY and CDR2 SAAADI. This CDR3 region has 15 residues. The CDR3 DNA reads as TGCGCCAGCAGTGAGTCGACAGGGGGGAACACTGAAGCTTTCTTT. Its protein is CASSESTGGNTEAFF.

In this sample, this clonotype turned up many times. The J gene is TRBJ2-1, the V gene TRBV7-9, with 7 bases aligning to TRBD1. CDR1 is SEHNR, CDR2 FQNEAQ, per germline (reference sequence). The V segment lost 5 bases and the J segment 9 bases; nucleotides outside the gene matches: 10. This CDR3 region has 14 residues. The CDR3 coding sequence is TGTGCCAGCAGCAGCGGACAGGAAAGGGGTGAGCAGTTCTTC. Protein sequence: CASSSGQERGEQFF.

At least ten counts were recorded for this clonotype. This sequence joins TRBV7-2 and TRBJ2-5; 13 nucleotides agree with TRBD2. V gave up 3 bases and J gave up 5 bases; unmatched junction bases: 6. The CDR3 consists of 16 residues. Germline V gives CDR1 SGHTA, CDR2 FQGNSA. CDR3 sequence: CASSFTSGGAKETQYF. DNA of the CDR3: TGTGCCAGCAGCTTTACTAGCGGGGGGGCCAAGGAGACCCAGTACTTC.

This clonotype was picked up one time. A much bigger clone sits one base away, suggesting this may be a read error. CDR3 bases: TGTGCCAGCAACCTGGGACAGAGCAACAGTCAGCCCCAGCATTTT. This encodes CASNLGQSNSQPQHF. V and J are TRBV2 and TRBJ1-5; 7 bases map to TRBD1. V lost 7 bases, J lost 6 bases, and 12 bases stayed unmatched. This CDR3 spans 15 amino acids. Germline CDR1 reads SNHLY; CDR2 reads FYNNEI. Supplemented by reference TRBV2 and TRBJ1-5, the full variable domain reads EPEVTQTPSHQVTQMGQEVILRCVPISNHLYFYWYRQILGQKVEFLVSFYNNEISEKSEIFDDQFSVERPDGSNFTLKIRSTKLEDSAMYFCASNLGQSNSQPQHFGDGTRLSIL.

This clonotype was observed a few times. The CDR3 coding sequence is TGTGCCAGCAGTCCGTCAAACCTCCGGGACAGGCAAGAGACCCAGTACTTC. Translated, it gives CASSPSNLRDRQETQYF. The chain has TRBV7-4 and TRBJ2-5, with 8 positions matching TRBD1. Losses at the gene ends were 6 bases for V and 2 bases for J; bases not matched to a gene: 14. The CDR3 loop spans 17 amino acids. The germline V gene has CDR1 SGHVT and CDR2 SQSDAQ.

About this clonotype itself: Given a much more abundant clone one base away, this may be a read error. The chain combines TRBV7-3 with TRBJ1-2; the D gene is possibly TRBD1 (5 bases). CDR1 and CDR2 from the germline V gene are SGHTA and FQGTGA. V was trimmed by 5 bases and J by 2 bases, leaving 15 bases between them. The CDR3 extends over 15 amino acids. The CDR3 here is CASSLTARPNYGYTF. The CDR3 DNA reads TGTGCCAGCAGCCTGACAGCGCGCCCCAACTATGGCTACACCTTC.

At least ten counts were recorded for this clonotype. The chain is built from TRBV27 and TRBJ2-7; maybe TRBD1 (5 bases). Germline lookup yields CDR1 MNHEY and CDR2 SMNVEV (reference sequence). This CDR3 has 14 residues. Deletions cut 5 bases from V and 5 bases from J, with 16 bases between. As DNA, the CDR3 is TGTGCCAGCAGTCTGTGGGGCCGAGGAGACGAGCAGTACTTC. It specifies CASSLWGRGDEQYF.

The sample holds many counts of this clonotype. The J gene is TRBJ1-1, the V gene TRBV6-1; 10 bases match TRBD1. Germline V lookup: CDR1 MNHNS, CDR2 SASEGT. Trimming took 7 bases from V and 5 from J; bases not matched to a gene: 10. The CDR3 consists of 15 residues. The CDR3 is CASTLRQGAWTEAFF. CDR3 coding DNA: TGTGCCAGCACGCTCCGACAGGGGGCTTGGACTGAAGCTTTCTTT.

This clonotype was observed many times. This chain uses TRBV5-1 with TRBJ1-2; TRBD1 might be the D (6 bases). This CDR3 is built from 14 residues. Between the trimmed V and J ends, which lost 0 bases and 3 bases, there was a span of 9 bases. CDR1 and CDR2 from the germline V gene are SGHRS and YFSETQ. In DNA, the CDR3 is TGCGCCAGCAGCTTGGGACAGGAGGACTATGGCTACACCTTC. Amino acid sequence: CASSLGQEDYGYTF.

This clonotype appeared a few times. The chain combines TRBV6-1 with TRBJ2-1, with 14 positions matching TRBD2. The V and J ends lost 6 bases and 4 bases, in that order; junction bases with no gene match: 11. The length of the CDR3 is 18 residues. Germline V gene data show CDR1 as MNHNS and CDR2 as SASEGT. CDR3 nucleotides: TGTGCCAGCAGCCCGACTAGCGGGGGGGCCGGTCTGTACAATGAGCAGTTCTTC. It yields the protein CASSPTSGGAGLYNEQFF.

In nucleotides, the CDR3 is TGTGCCAGCAGTGGGGGACTAGCGGGGCCCGATACGCAGTATTTT. As protein: CASSGGLAGPDTQYF. The chain combines TRBV12-3 or TRBV12-4 with TRBJ2-3; 13 bases map to TRBD2. Trimming cost V 5 bases and J 6 bases; bases outside gene matches: 5. The CDR3 has 15 residues.

This clonotype was recorded many times. The chain is built from TRBV3-1 and TRBJ1-2; D call uncertain. V was clipped by 1 base and J by 7 bases, with 4 bases between them. In germline, CDR1 is LGHDT, CDR2 YNNKEL (reference sequence). CDR3 length: 11 amino acids. CDR3 in DNA: TGTGCCAGCAGCCAAGGTATTGGCTACACCTTC. Its translation is CASSQGIGYTF.

This clonotype was counted between two and nine times. The genes are TRBV5-1 and TRBJ2-5; D not certain. In germline, CDR1 is SGHRS, CDR2 YFSETQ. This CDR3 spans 14 amino acids. Trimming took off 2 bases at V and 5 bases at J, with 13 bases between the two ends. Written as DNA, the CDR3 is TGCGCCAGCAGCTTATTGTCCCACGGGGAGACCCAGTACTTC. This encodes CASSLLSHGETQYF.

This clonotype was counted at least ten times. The genes are TRBV20-1 and TRBJ1-1; D is unclear. The CDR3 extends over 14 amino acids. V was pared by 0 bases and J by 1 base, with 9 bases between. Germline V CDR1 and CDR2: DFQATT, SNEGSKA (reference sequence). DNA for the CDR3: TGCAGTGCTAGAGAACAACCCGGGAACACTGAAGCTTTCTTT. This codes for CSAREQPGNTEAFF.

In the case of this clonotype: One end of the junction varies from germline; a read error may be responsible. This chain links TRBV3-1 with TRBJ2-1, with 7 bases matching TRBD1. Germline V gene data show CDR1 as LGHDT and CDR2 as YNNKEL (reference sequence). The CDR3 runs to 14 residues. CDR3: CASGHDREFDEQFF. CDR3 DNA: TGCGCCAGCGGCCACGACAGGGAGTTCGATGAGCAGTTCTTC.

V is TRBV12-3 or TRBV12-4 and J is TRBJ2-3, with D possibly called TRBD1 or TRBD2 (5 bases each). V was trimmed by 2 bases and J by 10 bases, leaving 7 bases between them. CDR3 length: 11 amino acids. The CDR3 sequence: CASSLTGPQYF. The DNA for the CDR3 is TGTGCCAGCAGTTTAACGGGGCCGCAGTATTTT.

This clonotype was detected a few times. The V and J genes are TRBV11-3 and TRBJ2-3; either TRBD1 or TRBD2 may supply D (6 bases each). The CDR3 loop spans 15 amino acids. Germline assignment: CDR1 SGHNT and CDR2 YENEEA. V lost 2 bases and J 4 bases, leaving 13 bases between the germline ends. DNA of the CDR3: TGTGCCAGCAGCTTACGTGTCGGGGGCGCAGATACGCAGTATTTT. Protein: CASSLRVGGADTQYF.

A word on this clonotype: One base away lies a much larger clone, so this may be a sequencing read error. This rearrangement joins TRBV13 to TRBJ2-7; D gene ambiguous. This CDR3 comprises 15 residues. Germline V CDR1 and CDR2: PRHDT, FYEKMQ (reference sequence). This CDR3 reads CVSSLSARSSYEQYF. The CDR3 region has the DNA TGTGTCAGCAGCTTATCGGCCAGGAGCTCCTACGAGCAGTACTTC.